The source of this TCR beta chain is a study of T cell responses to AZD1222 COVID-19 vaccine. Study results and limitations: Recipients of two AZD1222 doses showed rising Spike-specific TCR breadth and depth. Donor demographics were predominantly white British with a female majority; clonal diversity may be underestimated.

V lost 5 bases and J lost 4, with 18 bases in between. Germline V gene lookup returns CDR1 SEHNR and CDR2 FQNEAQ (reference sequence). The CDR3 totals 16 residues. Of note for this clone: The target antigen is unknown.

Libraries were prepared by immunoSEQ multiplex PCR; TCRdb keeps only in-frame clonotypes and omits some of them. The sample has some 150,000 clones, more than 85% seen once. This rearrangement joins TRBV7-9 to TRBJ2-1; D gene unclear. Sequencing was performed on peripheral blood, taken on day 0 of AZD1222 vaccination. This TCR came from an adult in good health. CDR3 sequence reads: CASSPRSASAYNEQFF. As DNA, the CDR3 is TGTGCCAGCAGCCCCCGGAGTGCCAGCGCATACAATGAGCAGTTCTTC.